The clone carrying this T cell receptor beta chain was seen only once. This sample is part of a study of shared clonotypes between healthy human individuals. Study overall: Contributing individuals were two females and a few males aged 18 to 49. Each donor had three CD4 naive, three CD4 memory, two CD8 naive and one CD8 memory plate.

The repertoire was sequenced with immunoSEQ multiplex PCR; TCRdb's copy has only in-frame clones and lacks some. The sample records around 990,000 clones, 70% to 80% being singletons. V was pared by 4 bases and J by 8 bases, with 17 bases between. This CDR3 spans 14 amino acids. Germline CDR1 and CDR2: KGHSH and LQKENI. The rearrangement joins TRBV18 to TRBJ1-2, with TRBD1 as a possible D gene (6 bases). This sequence originates from a man younger than 35 in good health. Some clones in this sample may be carry-over from other donors' samples. The sample comprised memory CD4+ T cells from PBMCs. As for subset: CD45RA-negative fraction. The CDR3 region has the DNA TGTGCCAGCTCACGGGAGACAGGACTATACGGCTACACCTTC. The encoded protein is CASSRETGLYGYTF.